What follows is one T cell receptor (beta chain) and its context. Its antigen is unknown. This CDR3 region has 13 residues. With 5 bases removed from V and 1 base from J, the gap between germline ends came to 8 bases. The germline gives CDR1 MNHEY, CDR2 SVGAGI. The source of the sample is a study of shared clonotypes between healthy human individuals. Study-wide points: The rarefaction results pointed to incomplete sorted-subset sequencing despite large depth. It was observed that about 5% of naive CD4 clonotypes were shared across a few donors. The represented genetic and exposure-history diversity was limited by the small number of donors.

The assay ran at deep level. The assay was immunoSEQ multiplex PCR, and TCRdb's table has in-frame clones only and misses some. The table lists about 2.4 million clones, over 85% of them singletons. The sequencing input was naive CD4+ T cells sorted from blood. Specified subset: CD45RA+ positively selected. The sequence derives from a man aged 18 to 29 in good health. V and J are TRBV6-5 and TRBJ1-1; no firm D call. The CDR3 loop is CASSPNPNTEAFF. CDR3 nucleotides: TGTGCCAGCAGTCCAAATCCGAACACTGAAGCTTTCTTT.